This paragraph reports one T cell receptor (beta chain). What it recognizes is unknown. This sample was taken from a study of cytomegalovirus exposure and HLA in healthy donors. Across the whole study: Sequencing of about 179 million T cells in an earlier analysis found around 110 million unique TCR beta sequences.

The PCR was carried out with 60 Vbeta primers and 13 Jbeta primers. Some clones are missing from TCRdb's copy, which holds only in-frame ones; the method was immunoSEQ multiplex PCR. The sample yields 240,000 or so clones, around 76% seen once. Study results and caveats: In a later analysis, a genetic analysis reported fewer productive-TCR N-insertions in an Asian-associated ancestry cluster than the cohort average.

The CDR3 extends over 15 amino acids. CDR1 is MNHNS and CDR2 is SASEGT in the germline V gene. V was pared by 1 base and J by 3 bases, with 2 bases of the junction left unmatched. The J gene is TRBJ2-4, the V gene TRBV6-1; 8 positions agree with TRBD1. The source of this sequence is a woman aged 40 to 49 in good health and CMV-seropositive. The source material was PBMCs. Written as DNA, the CDR3 is TGTGCCAGCAGTGAAGACAGGGGGTTCAAAAACATTCAGTACTTC. Amino acid sequence: CASSEDRGFKNIQYF.